The present TCR beta chain was sequenced within a study of shared clonotypes between healthy human individuals. The data were produced by immunoSEQ multiplex PCR, yet TCRdb's version contains in-frame clones alone and is incomplete. Of roughly 1,100,000 clones listed, approximately 72% are singletons. Germline CDR1 reads LGHNA; CDR2 reads YSLEER. The length of the CDR3 is 19 residues. The trim removed 1 base at V and 4 bases at J, leaving 14 bases unmatched. The split of CD4+ cells yielded CD45RA+ naive and CD45RA-negative memory subsets. The sample was memory CD4+ T cells sorted from blood. Regarding subset: CD45RA-negative fraction. The source is a man aged 18 to 30 in good health. The V call is TRBV4-3, the J call TRBJ2-5, with 11 bases fitting TRBD2. CDR3 bases: TGCGCCAGCAGCCAAGGAAAGACTAGCGGGGCCACTCGCTTAGAGACCCAGTACTTC. It codes for CASSQGKTSGATRLETQYF.